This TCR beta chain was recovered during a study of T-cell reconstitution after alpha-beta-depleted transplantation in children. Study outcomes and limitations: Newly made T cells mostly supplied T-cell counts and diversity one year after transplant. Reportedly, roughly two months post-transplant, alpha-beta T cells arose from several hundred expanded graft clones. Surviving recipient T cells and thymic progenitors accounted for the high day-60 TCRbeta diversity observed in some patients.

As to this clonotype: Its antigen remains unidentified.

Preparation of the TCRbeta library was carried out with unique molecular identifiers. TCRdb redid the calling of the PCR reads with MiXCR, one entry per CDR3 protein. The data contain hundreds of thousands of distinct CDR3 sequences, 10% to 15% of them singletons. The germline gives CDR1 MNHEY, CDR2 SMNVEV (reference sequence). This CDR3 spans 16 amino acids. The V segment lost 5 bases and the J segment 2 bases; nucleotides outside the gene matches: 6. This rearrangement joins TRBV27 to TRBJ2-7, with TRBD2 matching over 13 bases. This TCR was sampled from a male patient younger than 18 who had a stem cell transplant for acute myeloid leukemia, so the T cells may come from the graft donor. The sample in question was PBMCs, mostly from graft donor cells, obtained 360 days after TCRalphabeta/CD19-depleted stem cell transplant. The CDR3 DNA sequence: TGTGCCAGCAGTATCTCCGGGACTAGCGGGGCCTACGAGCAGTACTTC. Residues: CASSISGTSGAYEQYF.